One and the same sample provided the 12 T cell receptor beta chains below, sequenced in a study of blood T cell repertoires in COVID-19. Assay: immunoSEQ multiplex PCR; the TCRdb copy retains only in-frame clones and omits some. The sample contains 120,000 to 150,000 clones, about 86% of which appear only once. Sequencing was carried out using peripheral blood. These receptors originate from a woman in her thirties or forties with acute or convalescent COVID-19.

V gene TRBV7-2 combines with J gene TRBJ2-2; possibly TRBD2 for D (6 bases). The V gene lost 0 bases and the J gene lost 0 bases, with 11 bases spanning the gap. The CDR3 spans 17 residues. Germline assignment: CDR1 SGHTA and CDR2 FQGNSA. The DNA of the CDR3 is TGTGCCAGCAGCTTAGCGGCGGGGACTGCGAACACCGGGGAGCTGTTTTTT. Residues: CASSLAAGTANTGELFF. Full variable domain (rest looked up from reference TRBV7-2 and TRBJ2-2): GAGVSQSPSNKVTEKGKDVELRCDPISGHTALYWYRQSLGQGLEFLIYFQGNSAPDKSGLPSDRFSAERTGGSVSTLTIQRTQQEDSAVYLCASSLAAGTANTGELFFGEGSRLTVL.

The chain links TRBV3-1 (or the pseudogene TRBV3-2) to TRBJ1-2; TRBD1 matches 8 bases. The germline V gene encodes CDR1 LGHDT and CDR2 YNNKEL (reference sequence). This CDR3 contains 17 residues. V was clipped by 4 bases and J by 2 bases; unmatched bases: 12. In nucleotides, the CDR3 is TGTGCCAGCAGCCCCGACCCGGACAGGGAAAGGAACTATGGCTACACCTTC. As protein: CASSPDPDRERNYGYTF.

V usage is TRBV2 and J usage is TRBJ2-2; TRBD2 aligns across 7 bases. The V and J ends lost 4 bases and 3 bases, in that order; junction bases with no gene match: 5. Germline loops: CDR1 SNHLY, CDR2 FYNNEI. This CDR3 comprises 15 residues. Here the CDR3 DNA reads TGTGCCAGCAGTGTCGAGACTAGCCACACCGGGGAGCTGTTTTTT. Translating gives CASSVETSHTGELFF.

The chain combines TRBV5-1 with TRBJ2-3, with TRBD2 matching 7 bases. Looked up from germline, CDR1 is SGHRS and CDR2 is YFSETQ. J gave up 2 bases and V 4 bases, and 13 bases lay outside the gene matches. The CDR3 totals 17 residues. The DNA of the CDR3 is TGCGCCAGCAGCCCTCTTCGGGAGGCCCAGCTCACAGATACGCAGTATTTT. The encoded protein is CASSPLREAQLTDTQYF.

This chain links TRBV7-2 with TRBJ1-4; 7 bases map to TRBD1. The CDR3 contains 14 residues. Germline trimming cut 3 bases from V and 6 bases from J; bases unmatched to any gene: 4. CDR1 SGHTA and CDR2 FQGNSA come from the germline V gene. The CDR3 nucleotides read TGTGCCAGCAGCTTCGGGACAGCCTATGAAAAACTGTTTTTT. Its protein product is CASSFGTAYEKLFF.

This sequence joins TRBV12-5 and TRBJ1-3; a possible D gene is TRBD1 (6 bases). Trimming shortened V by 0 bases and J by 1 base, and 22 bases separated the two germline ends. Germline V gene sequence: CDR1 LGHNT, CDR2 FRNRAP. The CDR3 consists of 20 residues. The CDR3 nucleotides are TGTGCTAGTGGTTTGGTACTATGGGATGACAGGCCCACTTCTGGAAACACCATATATTTT. Translation gives CASGLVLWDDRPTSGNTIYF.

This clone was seen a single time. This chain joins TRBV7-3 and TRBJ2-1; 7 positions agree with TRBD1. The V gene's germline CDR1 is SGHTA and CDR2 FQGTGA. V gave up 5 bases and J gave up 0 bases; unmatched junction bases: 4. The CDR3 consists of 15 residues. The CDR3 loop is CASSLQGSSYNEQFF. The CDR3 region has the DNA TGTGCCAGCAGCCTACAGGGGAGCTCCTACAATGAGCAGTTCTTC.

This clone has just one count. The genes are TRBV5-1 and TRBJ1-3; D not resolved. The V end lost 0 bases, the J end lost 4 bases, and 8 bases lay between the germline ends. From germline, CDR1 is SGHRS and CDR2 YFSETQ. This CDR3 is built from 14 residues. The CDR3 loop reads CASSLAGVGNTIYF. In DNA form, the CDR3 reads TGCGCCAGCAGCTTGGCGGGAGTAGGAAACACCATATATTTT. The full variable domain, its missing parts supplied by reference TRBV5-1 and TRBJ1-3, is KAGVTQTPRYLIKTRGQQVTLSCSPISGHRSVSWYQQTPGQGLQFLFEYFSETQRNKGNFPGRFSGRQFSNSRSEMNVSTLELGDSALYLCASSLAGVGNTIYFGEGSWLTVV.

V gene TRBV5-5 combines with J gene TRBJ2-7; 10 nucleotides agree with TRBD1. CDR3 length: 16 residues. V was clipped by 0 bases and J by 4 bases; unmatched bases: 7. CDR1 and CDR2 from the germline V gene are SGHKS and YYEKEE (reference sequence). The CDR3: CASSLGVDRGQYEQYF. In DNA, the CDR3 is TGTGCCAGCAGCTTGGGGGTTGACAGGGGGCAATACGAGCAGTACTTC.

The chain recombines TRBV5-6 with TRBJ2-7; D call uncertain. Germline assignment: CDR1 SGHDT and CDR2 YYEEEE. The CDR3 has 11 residues. The germline V and J ends were trimmed by 1 base and 7 bases, with 6 bases remaining between them. CDR3 in amino acids: CASSLNSEQYF. The DNA of the CDR3 is TGTGCCAGCAGCTTGAATTCAGAGCAGTACTTC. Supplemented by reference TRBV5-6 and TRBJ2-7, the full variable domain reads DAGVTQSPTHLIKTRGQQVTLRCSPKSGHDTVSWYQQALGQGPQFIFQYYEEEERQRGNFPDRFSGHQFPNYSSELNVNALLLGDSALYLCASSLNSEQYFGPGTRLTVT.

The chain carries TRBV19 and TRBJ1-1, with a possible D match to TRBD1 (5 bases). V dropped 5 bases and J dropped 0 bases, with 10 bases sitting between them. The CDR3 covers 14 residues. Germline CDR1 LNHDA, CDR2 SQIVND (reference sequence). In DNA, the CDR3 is TGTGCCAGTAGTGCGACAGCTTTGAACACTGAAGCTTTCTTT. Translation gives CASSATALNTEAFF.

The chain is built from TRBV7-3 and TRBJ2-3; 7 bases are shared with TRBD1. Germline V lookup: CDR1 SGHTA, CDR2 FQGTGA. V was pared by 6 bases and J by 2 bases, with 8 bases of the junction left unmatched. This CDR3 region has 15 residues. The CDR3 sequence: CASRGTAKDTDTQYF. DNA of the CDR3: TGTGCCAGCAGGGGGACAGCTAAAGACACAGATACGCAGTATTTT.